These 10 T cell receptor beta chains were all obtained from the same sample, sequenced in a study of T-cell memory formation after mild COVID-19. TCRdb used MiXCR to reprocess the 5' RACE reads, holding one entry per CDR3 protein. The sample yields roughly 100,000 distinct CDR3 sequences, approximately 16% seen once. Sequencing input: PBMCs or a T cell subset sorted from them (not recorded which). Receptor source: a man aged 18 to 29 who had mild COVID-19 (a few samples of this study predate the infection). Cell type and time point are not known.

This chain joins TRBV10-1 and TRBJ2-2, with D possibly TRBD1 on 5 matching bases. CDR3 size: 15 residues. CDR1 is WNHNN, CDR2 SYGVQD, per germline (reference sequence). V lost 6 bases to trimming and J lost 3 bases, with 14 bases between them. CDR3 DNA: TGCGCCAGCAGGGACGATAGGGGATACACCGGGGAGCTGTTTTTT. Residues: CASRDDRGYTGELFF.

The chain has TRBV7-8 and TRBJ2-1; TRBD2 matches 11 bases. J was trimmed by 2 bases and V by 8 bases; bases with no gene match: 14. The CDR3 runs 18 residues. In germline, CDR1 is SGHVS, CDR2 FQNEAQ. CDR3 coding DNA: TGTGCCAGCGATCCGCTAGCGGGGGGTTCACTTCCCTACAATGAGCAGTTCTTC. Translating gives CASDPLAGGSLPYNEQFF.

The V gene is TRBV6-2 or TRBV6-3, the J gene TRBJ2-3; TRBD2 matches 12 bases. The junction had 11 bases not matched to a gene; V was cut back by 5 bases and J by 2 bases. Germline CDR1 and CDR2: MNHEY and SVGEGT. CDR3 size: 18 residues. The CDR3 reads CASSTTRLAGAYTDTQYF. CDR3 DNA sequence: TGTGCCAGCAGTACAACCAGACTAGCGGGGGCCTACACAGATACGCAGTATTTT.

This clonotype has more than one count but fewer than ten. The genes are TRBV5-1 and TRBJ2-5; tentative D call: TRBD2 (5 bases). CDR3 size: 16 residues. V lost 4 bases and J 5 bases, leaving 21 bases between the germline ends. CDR1 SGHRS and CDR2 YFSETQ come from the germline V gene. CDR3 DNA sequence: TGCGCCAGCAGCCAAAACCCCGTCGGGGATGGGGAGACCCAGTACTTC. Translating gives CASSQNPVGDGETQYF.

This clonotype occurred a few times. The rearrangement links TRBV12-3 or TRBV12-4 to TRBJ2-5; no clear D. V was shortened by 3 bases and J by 3 bases, with 8 bases between the two germline ends. The CDR3 is 13 amino acids. DNA of the CDR3: TGTGCCAGCAGTTTCTGGCAGAAAGAGACCCAGTACTTC. It yields the protein CASSFWQKETQYF.

This clonotype was observed a few times. This chain joins TRBV7-3 and TRBJ2-2; the D gene is possibly TRBD2 (7 bases). V was cut by 6 bases and J by 13 bases, with 18 bases left in between. Germline assignment: CDR1 SGHTA and CDR2 FQGTGA. The CDR3 is made up of 13 amino acids. In nucleotides, the CDR3 is TGTGCCAGCAGATACGATCGGGGGGCAGCGCTGTTTTTT. This sequence encodes CASRYDRGAALFF.

This clonotype was seen at least ten times. This rearrangement joins TRBV10-2 to TRBJ1-1; D gene unclear. The V gene's germline CDR1 is WSHSY and CDR2 SAAADI. Trimming left V 4 bases short and J 0 bases short, with 6 bases between. The CDR3 length is 13 residues. Here the CDR3 reads CASSGGVNTEAFF. The CDR3 nucleotides are TGCGCCAGCAGTGGGGGAGTGAACACTGAAGCTTTCTTT.

CDR3 residues: CATSDWNVAGGADTQYF. The CDR3 DNA reads as TGTGCCACCAGTGATTGGAACGTAGCGGGGGGAGCAGATACGCAGTATTTT. The chain links TRBV24-1 to TRBJ2-3, with 10 positions matching TRBD2. The CDR3 loop spans 17 amino acids. J gave up 4 bases and V 2 bases, and 8 bases lay outside the gene matches. Germline-derived CDR1 and CDR2 are KGHDR and SFDVKD.

This clonotype was seen a handful of times. The gene calls are TRBV6-6 and TRBJ2-5; either TRBD1 or TRBD2 may supply D (6 bases each). Trimming took off 0 bases at V and 4 bases at J, with 12 bases between the two ends. In germline, CDR1 is MNHNY, CDR2 SVGAGI (reference sequence). This CDR3 comprises 15 residues. This chain's CDR3 is CASSYSWGAPETQYF. The CDR3 nucleotides read TGTGCCAGCAGTTACTCGTGGGGGGCCCCAGAGACCCAGTACTTC.

The chain recombines TRBV20-1 with TRBJ2-1; TRBD2 matches 9 bases. Germline-derived CDR1 and CDR2 are DFQATT and SNEGSKA (reference sequence). V was clipped by 4 bases and J by 6 bases; unmatched bases: 4. The CDR3 has 13 amino acids. In DNA, the CDR3 is TGCAGTGCTATGGCGGGGGGGCGCAATGAGCAGTTCTTC. Its protein product is CSAMAGGRNEQFF.